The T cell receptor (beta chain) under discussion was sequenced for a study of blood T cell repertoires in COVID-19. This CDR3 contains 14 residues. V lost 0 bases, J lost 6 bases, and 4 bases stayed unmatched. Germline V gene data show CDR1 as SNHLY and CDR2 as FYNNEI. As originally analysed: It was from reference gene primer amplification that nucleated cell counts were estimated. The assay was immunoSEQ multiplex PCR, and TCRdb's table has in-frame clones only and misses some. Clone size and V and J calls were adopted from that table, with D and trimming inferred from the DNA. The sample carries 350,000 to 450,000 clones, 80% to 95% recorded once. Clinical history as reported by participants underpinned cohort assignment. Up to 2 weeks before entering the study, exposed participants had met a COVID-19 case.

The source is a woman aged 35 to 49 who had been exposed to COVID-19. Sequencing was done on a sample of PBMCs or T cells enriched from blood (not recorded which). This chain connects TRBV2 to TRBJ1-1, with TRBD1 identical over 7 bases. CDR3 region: CASSEAQGGPEAFF. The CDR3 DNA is TGTGCCAGCAGTGAAGCGCAGGGGGGCCCTGAAGCTTTCTTT.